These 14 T cell receptor beta chains were all obtained from the same sample, sequenced in a study of blood T cell repertoires in COVID-19. Using immunoSEQ multiplex PCR, the repertoire was profiled, and TCRdb retains in-frame clones only, with some absent. Among fewer than 200,000 clones listed, about four fifths were seen once. The sequenced material came from peripheral blood. The receptors come from a woman at least 80 years old with acute or convalescent COVID-19.

This sequence joins TRBV5-1 and TRBJ1-5; 9 nucleotides align to TRBD1. V lost 4 bases to trimming and J lost 3 bases; unmatched junction nucleotides: 5. CDR3 size: 15 residues. CDR1 is SGHRS and CDR2 is YFSETQ in the germline V gene. This CDR3 is CASSGGTGFNQPQHF. The CDR3 DNA reads as TGCGCCAGCAGCGGGGGGACAGGGTTCAATCAGCCCCAGCATTTT.

The CDR3 spells CASSLSFPGQASYNSPLHF. The DNA of the CDR3 is TGCGCCAGCAGCTTGAGTTTTCCGGGACAGGCCTCCTATAATTCACCCCTCCACTTT. V is TRBV5-1 and J is TRBJ1-6; 8 positions match TRBD1. Germline V gene lookup returns CDR1 SGHRS and CDR2 YFSETQ. The ends lost 1 base at V and 0 bases at J; junction bases unmatched: 9. This CDR3 has 19 amino acids. Using reference TRBV5-1 and TRBJ1-6 for the parts outside the CDR3, the full variable domain is KAGVTQTPRYLIKTRGQQVTLSCSPISGHRSVSWYQQTPGQGLQFLFEYFSETQRNKGNFPGRFSGRQFSNSRSEMNVSTLELGDSALYLCASSLSFPGQASYNSPLHFGNGTRLTVT.

The V gene is TRBV18, the J gene TRBJ2-3, with no clear D. The CDR3 contains 14 residues. Trimming removed 3 bases at V and 0 bases at J, with 7 bases between. Looked up from germline, CDR1 is KGHSH and CDR2 is LQKENI. Written as DNA, the CDR3 is TGTGCCAGCTCACCCGTCCCTAGCACAGATACGCAGTATTTT. Protein: CASSPVPSTDTQYF.

The rearrangement joins TRBV5-1 to TRBJ1-1; possibly TRBD1 for D (5 bases). V was clipped by 4 bases and J by 3 bases, with 13 bases between them. Germline V gene data show CDR1 as SGHRS and CDR2 as YFSETQ. The CDR3 totals 14 residues. The CDR3 reads CASSATQGHTEAFF. The CDR3 DNA sequence: TGCGCCAGCAGCGCAACGCAGGGTCACACTGAAGCTTTCTTT.

The rearrangement links TRBV15 to TRBJ2-3, with a possible D match to TRBD2 (7 bases). Germline lookup yields CDR1 LNHNV and CDR2 YYDKDF (reference sequence). Trimming took 5 bases from V and 4 from J, leaving 16 bases between them. The CDR3 covers 15 residues. CDR3 residues: CATSFSGGGPDTQYF. The CDR3, as DNA: TGTGCCACCAGCTTTAGCGGCGGGGGCCCAGATACGCAGTATTTT.

This chain connects TRBV30 to TRBJ1-5; 10 nucleotides align to TRBD1. The germline V gene encodes CDR1 GTSNPN and CDR2 SVGIG (reference sequence). The CDR3 runs to 16 residues. V gave up 3 bases and J gave up 2 bases; unmatched junction bases: 7. DNA for the CDR3: TGTGCCTGGAGCGACAGGGGGCTGAGGGGCAATCAGCCCCAGCATTTT. This translates into CAWSDRGLRGNQPQHF.

This chain uses TRBV15 with TRBJ1-5; TRBD1 is a possible D gene (6 bases). Trimming took off 4 bases at V and 2 bases at J, with 12 bases between the two ends. The germline V gene encodes CDR1 LNHNV and CDR2 YYDKDF (reference sequence). There are 15 residues in the CDR3. CDR3: CATSISRGGNQPQHF. In DNA, the CDR3 is TGTGCCACCAGCATCTCCAGGGGCGGCAATCAGCCCCAGCATTTT. Drawing the rest from reference TRBV15 and TRBJ1-5, the complete variable domain is DAMVIQNPRYQVTQFGKPVTLSCSQTLNHNVMYWYQQKSSQAPKLLFHYYDKDFNNEADTPDNFQSRRPNTSFCFLDIRSPGLGDTAMYLCATSISRGGNQPQHFGDGTRLSIL.

This chain connects TRBV7-2 to TRBJ2-1, with 7 bases lining up with TRBD2. The junction had 8 bases not matched to a gene; V was cut back by 4 bases and J by 8 bases. The CDR3 extends over 14 amino acids. The germline V gene encodes CDR1 SGHTA and CDR2 FQGNSA. CDR3 in amino acids: CASSSPTSNHEQFF. CDR3 bases: TGTGCCAGCAGCTCACCGACTAGCAACCATGAGCAGTTCTTC.

The chain employs TRBV28 and TRBJ1-1; the D gene is possibly TRBD1 (6 bases). Germline V gene lookup returns CDR1 MDHEN and CDR2 SYDVKM. This CDR3 is built from 14 residues. Deletions cut 2 bases from V and 0 bases from J, with 7 bases between. The DNA of the CDR3 is TGTGCCAGCAGTTTAGAGGGGGTGAACACTGAAGCTTTCTTT. This codes for CASSLEGVNTEAFF.

The chain carries TRBV19 and TRBJ1-4; D is unresolved. Germline loops: CDR1 LNHDA, CDR2 SQIVND (reference sequence). V dropped 3 bases and J dropped 0 bases, with 11 bases sitting between them. The CDR3 covers 16 residues. CDR3 loop: CASSIDHSATNEKLFF. CDR3 nucleotide sequence: TGTGCCAGTAGTATCGACCACAGTGCAACTAATGAAAAACTGTTTTTT.

The chain employs TRBV28 and TRBJ2-3; weak D call: TRBD1 (5 bases). The CDR3 is made up of 15 amino acids. V shed 6 bases and J shed 0 bases, with 13 bases lying between them. CDR1 is MDHEN and CDR2 is SYDVKM in the germline V gene. The CDR3 DNA reads TGTGCCAGCAGCAGACGAACAGGAAGCACAGATACGCAGTATTTT. This encodes CASSRRTGSTDTQYF.

This chain links TRBV19 with TRBJ1-4, with 7 positions matching TRBD1. The V segment lost 7 bases and the J segment 5 bases; nucleotides outside the gene matches: 10. The germline gives CDR1 LNHDA, CDR2 SQIVND (reference sequence). The CDR3 covers 15 residues. The CDR3 DNA reads TGTGCCAGTACCCCGACCGGGACAGTAAATGAAAAACTGTTTTTT. Translating it yields CASTPTGTVNEKLFF.

V usage is TRBV10-3 and J usage is TRBJ2-4; 8 bases fit TRBD1. The length of the CDR3 is 18 residues. The V segment lost 5 bases and the J segment 1 base; nucleotides outside the gene matches: 13. Germline CDR1 reads ENHRY; CDR2 reads SYGVKD. In DNA, the CDR3 is TGTGCCATCAGTTCCACAGGGGGAAGGATTTTGGCCAAAAACATTCAGTACTTC. Amino acids: CAISSTGGRILAKNIQYF.

V gene TRBV7-2 combines with J gene TRBJ1-2, with 10 bases identical to TRBD1. Trimming removed 4 bases from V and 6 bases from J; junction bases left unmatched: 11. The length of the CDR3 is 16 residues. Germline V gives CDR1 SGHTA, CDR2 FQGNSA. CDR3 in DNA: TGTGCCAGCAGCTATTCCGGACCCGGGACAGGGGATGGCTACACCTTC. It specifies CASSYSGPGTGDGYTF.